One and the same sample provided the 28 T cell receptor beta chains below, sequenced in a study of Graves' ophthalmopathy and Graves' hyperthyroidism. Transcripts of RNA were the source for amplifying TCR beta CDR3 regions. The authors performed first-round RT-PCR with HTBI primers and then a second-round multiplex PCR. From the multiplex PCR reads, TCRdb called clonotypes with MiXCR, one entry per CDR3 protein. Of about 400,000 distinct CDR3 sequences listed, about 16% were seen once; the top ten hold approximately 1.4%. Input material: peripheral blood. The receptors were gathered from a young woman with Graves' ophthalmopathy.

This clonotype was picked up many times. The chain couples TRBV6-1 to TRBJ1-5, with D unresolved. CDR3 size: 15 residues. V was clipped by 5 bases and J by 0 bases, with 11 bases between them. The germline V gene has CDR1 MNHNS and CDR2 SASEGT. The DNA for the CDR3 is TGTGCCAGCAGTCTCGGACGGAATAGCAATCAGCCCCAGCATTTT. This codes for CASSLGRNSNQPQHF.

This clonotype was seen a handful of times. The J gene is TRBJ1-1, the V gene TRBV11-2; 7 bases fit TRBD1. There are 15 residues in the CDR3. Germline V CDR1 and CDR2: SGHAT, FQNNGV. Trimming cost V 5 bases and J 3 bases; bases outside gene matches: 9. CDR3 sequence: CASSLRAGGDTEAFF. CDR3 nucleotide sequence: TGTGCCAGCAGCCTTCGGGCAGGGGGAGACACTGAAGCTTTCTTT.

This chain links TRBV3-1 with TRBJ2-7; D may match TRBD1 or TRBD2 (5 bases each). Trimming took off 3 bases at V and 6 bases at J, with 24 bases between the two ends. Germline V gene data show CDR1 as LGHDT and CDR2 as YNNKEL (reference sequence). CDR3 length: 17 residues. The CDR3 loop reads CASSHDRTGTTKSEQYF. For the CDR3, the DNA is TGTGCCAGCAGCCATGACAGAACCGGGACCACCAAATCCGAGCAGTACTTC.

This clonotype came up many times. The V gene is TRBV20-1, the J gene TRBJ2-7, with no clear D. This CDR3 is built from 13 residues. V lost 3 bases and J lost 1, with 10 bases in between. Germline CDR1 reads DFQATT; CDR2 reads SNEGSKA (reference sequence). The CDR3 reads CSASGVLSYEQYF. CDR3 sequence (DNA): TGCAGTGCTAGTGGGGTGCTGTCCTACGAGCAGTACTTC.

This clonotype came up many times. This rearrangement joins TRBV6-2 or TRBV6-3 to TRBJ2-7; D possibly corresponds to TRBD2 (6 bases). The CDR3 covers 15 residues. CDR1 MNHEY and CDR2 SVGEGT come from the germline V gene. The V gene lost 0 bases and the J gene lost 5 bases, with 14 bases spanning the gap. In DNA, the CDR3 is TGTGCCAGCAGTTACTCACCGGGAGTAGGCGACGAGCAGTACTTC. It translates to CASSYSPGVGDEQYF.

At least ten counts were recorded for this clonotype. The gene calls are TRBV2 and TRBJ2-5, with D uncertain. Trimming removed 2 bases from V and 5 bases from J, with 9 bases in between. The length of the CDR3 is 13 residues. CDR1 is SNHLY and CDR2 is FYNNEI in the germline V gene. As DNA, the CDR3 is TGTGCCAGCAGTGAAAGTAGGCGGGAGACCCAGTACTTC. It is translated as CASSESRRETQYF.

This chain links TRBV6-2 or TRBV6-3 with TRBJ2-7; possible D gene TRBD1, 5 bases. The germline gives CDR1 MNHEY, CDR2 SVGEGT. The V end was cut by 0 bases, the J end by 2 bases, with 11 bases between. This CDR3 contains 15 residues. This chain's CDR3 is CASSYSRQPPYEQYF. The CDR3 region has the DNA TGTGCCAGCAGTTACTCTCGACAGCCACCCTACGAGCAGTACTTC.

This clonotype has at least ten counts. This rearrangement joins TRBV28 to TRBJ2-2, with D possibly TRBD1 on 6 matching bases. The CDR3 extends over 15 amino acids. Trimming took 6 bases from V and 3 from J, leaving 14 bases between them. Per the germline V gene, CDR1 is MDHEN and CDR2 is SYDVKM. The CDR3 coding sequence is TGTGCCAGCAGCCCCCACAGGGTGGACACCGGGGAGCTGTTTTTT. Translated, it gives CASSPHRVDTGELFF.

In its sample, this clonotype was seen many times. The V and J genes are TRBV28 and TRBJ1-1; D is unresolved. This CDR3 comprises 13 residues. Germline V gives CDR1 MDHEN, CDR2 SYDVKM. Trimming pared 5 bases from V and 9 bases from J, leaving 16 bases between. The CDR3 region has the DNA TGTGCCAGCAGTGAGCCCCCCTATGCTCAAGCTTTCTTT. Residues: CASSEPPYAQAFF.

This chain links TRBV30 with TRBJ2-7, with TRBD2 identical over 7 bases. The CDR3 is 16 amino acids. Germline V gene sequence: CDR1 GTSNPN, CDR2 SVGIG (reference sequence). Trimming took 3 bases from V and 5 from J; bases not matched to a gene: 16. CDR3 residues: CAWRVGSSGARHEQYF. The CDR3 region has the DNA TGTGCCTGGAGGGTGGGGTCAAGCGGGGCCCGCCACGAGCAGTACTTC.

J is TRBJ1-2 and V is TRBV5-1, with a weak D call TRBD1 (5 bases). This CDR3 is built from 13 residues. Germline V gene lookup returns CDR1 SGHRS and CDR2 YFSETQ. V was shortened by 2 bases and J by 3 bases, with 8 bases between the two germline ends. The CDR3 DNA follows: TGCGCCAGCAGCTTCGACAGTGACTATGGCTACACCTTC. Residues: CASSFDSDYGYTF. Variable domain in full (rest from reference TRBV5-1 and TRBJ1-2): KAGVTQTPRYLIKTRGQQVTLSCSPISGHRSVSWYQQTPGQGLQFLFEYFSETQRNKGNFPGRFSGRQFSNSRSEMNVSTLELGDSALYLCASSFDSDYGYTFGSGTRLTVV.

This clonotype came up many times. The rearrangement uses TRBV7-8 and TRBJ2-4, with a tentative D call TRBD2 (6 bases). Trimming shortened V by 5 bases and J by 1 base, and 18 bases separated the two germline ends. The CDR3 is made up of 17 amino acids. The V gene's germline CDR1 is SGHVS and CDR2 FQNEAQ. Written as DNA, the CDR3 is TGTGCCAGCAGCCCCCTTGGGGGAGGTGCGGCCAAAAACATTCAGTACTTC. Translating it yields CASSPLGGGAAKNIQYF.

The chain is built from TRBV27 and TRBJ1-1; D remains ambiguous. The germline CDR1 and CDR2 sequences are MNHEY and SMNVEV (reference sequence). The V and J ends lost 1 base and 0 bases respectively, with 15 bases between them. The CDR3 extends over 17 amino acids. The CDR3 sequence is CASSLWGARVLNTEAFF. The CDR3 DNA reads TGTGCCAGCAGTTTATGGGGAGCAAGGGTTTTGAACACTGAAGCTTTCTTT.

This clonotype has at least ten counts. CDR3: CASSAELAGAPEQYF. The DNA for the CDR3 is TGTGCCAGCAGTGCAGAACTAGCGGGGGCCCCAGAGCAGTACTTC. V gene TRBV28 combines with J gene TRBJ2-7; 11 bases are shared with TRBD2. The V gene end was trimmed by 5 bases and the J gene end by 7 bases; junction bases not matched to a gene: 10. From germline, CDR1 is MDHEN and CDR2 SYDVKM. The CDR3 runs to 15 residues. Drawing the rest from reference TRBV28 and TRBJ2-7, the complete variable domain is DVKVTQSSRYLVKRTGEKVFLECVQDMDHENMFWYRQDPGLGLRLIYFSYDVKMKEKGDIPEGYSVSREKKERFSLILESASTNQTSMYLCASSAELAGAPEQYFGPGTRLTVT.

Many counts were recorded for this clonotype. The chain combines TRBV9 with TRBJ1-1; D possibly corresponds to TRBD1 (5 bases). V was cut by 2 bases and J by 7 bases, with 9 bases left in between. The CDR3 has 12 residues. The germline V gene has CDR1 SGDLS and CDR2 YYNGEE. DNA for the CDR3: TGTGCCAGCAGCGTGAGGGACGGTGAAGCTTTCTTT. Its translation: CASSVRDGEAFF.

In this sample, this clonotype turned up many times. This chain links TRBV7-2 with TRBJ2-7, with 9 positions matching TRBD1. Germline values: CDR1 SGHTA, CDR2 FQGNSA. The CDR3 covers 15 residues. V lost 5 bases and J lost 2; bases outside the gene matches: 7. The CDR3 DNA sequence: TGTGCCAGCAGCCAGGGACAGGGTAGGGCCTACGAGCAGTACTTC. As protein: CASSQGQGRAYEQYF.

The table lists this clonotype with many counts. V and J are TRBV11-3 and TRBJ2-5; TRBD2 aligns across 16 bases. Germline V CDR1 and CDR2: SGHNT, YENEEA. The CDR3 has 20 residues. The V and J ends lost 1 base and 6 bases, in that order; junction bases with no gene match: 14. The CDR3 nucleotides are TGTGCCAGCAGCTTAGTCGGCAGAGGGACTAGCGGGGGGGCCTTGAAGACCCAGTACTTC. Translating it yields CASSLVGRGTSGGALKTQYF.

This clonotype was counted many times. The chain uses TRBV6-5 and TRBJ2-7, with D maybe TRBD2 (6 bases). The CDR3 spans 13 residues. V was trimmed by 7 bases and J by 4 bases, leaving 14 bases between them. Germline V gene lookup returns CDR1 MNHEY and CDR2 SVGAGI. This CDR3 reads CASNHGSEYEQYF. CDR3 in DNA: TGTGCCAGCAATCACGGGAGTGAATACGAGCAGTACTTC.

This clonotype was recorded many times. The CDR3 coding sequence is TGTGCCAGCAGTTTCCAAAGGGGACAGGGGTTACACGAGCAGTACTTC. Translation: CASSFQRGQGLHEQYF. This chain joins TRBV28 and TRBJ2-7; TRBD1 agrees at 10 bases. Unmatched junction bases numbered 10, after V lost 3 bases and J lost 5 bases. Germline CDR1 and CDR2: MDHEN and SYDVKM. The CDR3 is 16 residues long.

Only a few counts were recorded for this clonotype. The chain is built from TRBV4-1 and TRBJ1-5, with D perhaps matching TRBD1 (5 bases). The V gene's germline CDR1 is MGHRA and CDR2 YSYEKL. CDR3 size: 15 residues. Between the trimmed V and J ends, which lost 2 bases and 3 bases, there was a span of 11 bases. In DNA, the CDR3 is TGCGCCAGCAGCCAATTCACGGGGGTCAATCAGCCCCAGCATTTT. Translation gives CASSQFTGVNQPQHF.

The sample holds many counts of this clonotype. The chain recombines TRBV19 with TRBJ2-4, with 9 bases lining up with TRBD1. The CDR3 spans 15 residues. CDR1 LNHDA and CDR2 SQIVND come from the germline V gene (reference sequence). V lost 5 bases and J lost 6; bases outside the gene matches: 8. The CDR3 spells CASSATRGQGNIQYF. The CDR3 DNA is TGTGCCAGTAGTGCGACGCGGGGACAGGGAAACATTCAGTACTTC.

In its sample, this clonotype was seen many times. The rearrangement joins TRBV12-3 or TRBV12-4 to TRBJ1-5, with 9 bases aligning to TRBD1. The CDR3 consists of 15 residues. Germline trimming cut 4 bases from V and 7 bases from J; bases unmatched to any gene: 8. The CDR3 bases are TGTGCCAGCAGTTCCAAGACAGGGGGACGCCAGCCCCAGCATTTT. Translating gives CASSSKTGGRQPQHF.

This clonotype was recorded many times. The genes are TRBV7-2 and TRBJ2-7; D possibly matches TRBD1 or TRBD2 (5 bases each). The V and J ends lost 3 bases and 1 base respectively, with 13 bases between them. The CDR3 contains 15 residues. Germline loops: CDR1 SGHTA, CDR2 FQGNSA. Written as DNA, the CDR3 is TGTGCCAGCAGCTTGGGGACCGCCGCTTCCTACGAGCAGTACTTC. Translating gives CASSLGTAASYEQYF.

This clonotype has a count of ten or more. This chain uses TRBV6-1 with TRBJ1-1, with no clear D. CDR1 is MNHNS, CDR2 SASEGT, per germline. V lost 4 bases and J lost 3, with 9 bases in between. The CDR3 length is 13 residues. The CDR3 sequence: CASSAGSYTEAFF. The CDR3, as DNA: TGTGCCAGCAGTGCGGGGTCGTACACTGAAGCTTTCTTT.

The rearrangement links TRBV11-2 to TRBJ1-6; the D is unclear. Between the trimmed V and J ends, which lost 2 bases and 10 bases, there was a span of 12 bases. Per germline, CDR1 SGHAT and CDR2 FQNNGV. The CDR3 contains 14 residues. CDR3 residues: CASSLSQARSPLHF. CDR3 in DNA: TGTGCCAGCAGCTTAAGTCAAGCTAGGTCACCCCTCCACTTT.

Ten or more counts support this clonotype. The CDR3 region has the DNA TGTGCCAGCAGTCCGGCGGGGGGCTTGGGCACTGAAGCTTTCTTT. It is translated as CASSPAGGLGTEAFF. This chain joins TRBV7-3 and TRBJ1-1, with a possible D match to TRBD1 (6 bases). This CDR3 contains 15 residues. The germline V gene has CDR1 SGHTA and CDR2 FQGTGA. Trimming shortened V by 6 bases and J by 4 bases, and 18 bases separated the two germline ends.

This clonotype came up a few times. The CDR3 protein is CASSLGPTSPYEQYF. The CDR3 DNA reads as TGTGCCAGCAGCTTGGGGCCTACCAGTCCCTACGAGCAGTACTTC. This chain connects TRBV7-9 to TRBJ2-7; maybe TRBD1 (5 bases). Trimming took 3 bases from V and 2 from J, leaving 14 bases between them. The CDR3 runs 15 residues. Germline assignment: CDR1 SEHNR and CDR2 FQNEAQ (reference sequence).

This clonotype was recorded many times. The rearrangement links TRBV4-2 to TRBJ1-1, with 7 positions matching TRBD1. This CDR3 contains 17 residues. The germline V gene encodes CDR1 LGHNA and CDR2 YNFKEQ. Trimming at V came to 4 bases and at J to 8 bases, leaving 19 bases not matched to a gene. In DNA form, the CDR3 reads TGTGCCAGCAGCCCTGACACAGGGACGGGCCAGGGGGTGGAAGCTTTCTTT. Its protein is CASSPDTGTGQGVEAFF.